This passage covers 9 T cell receptor beta chains from one sample sequenced in a study of cytomegalovirus exposure and HLA in healthy donors. Primers for the PCR totalled 60 Vbeta and 13 Jbeta. Clones were read by immunoSEQ multiplex PCR, and TCRdb kept only the in-frame ones, dropping some. Recorded for this sample: more than 95,000 clones. The specimen sequenced was PBMCs. The receptors come from a young man in good health and CMV-seronegative.

The rearrangement uses TRBV7-2 and TRBJ2-7; 10 bases align to TRBD2. J was trimmed by 2 bases and V by 2 bases; bases with no gene match: 9. The CDR3 has 17 amino acids. CDR1 is SGHTA and CDR2 is FQGNSA in the germline V gene. CDR3 coding DNA: TGTGCCAGCAGCTTACCCAGCGGACTAGCGGTCACCTACGAGCAGTACTTC. Protein: CASSLPSGLAVTYEQYF.

The rearrangement links TRBV13 to TRBJ1-6; 7 nucleotides agree with TRBD1. V trimming: 5 bases; J trimming: 2 bases; junction bases outside the gene matches: 3. The CDR3 loop spans 15 amino acids. Germline values: CDR1 PRHDT, CDR2 FYEKMQ (reference sequence). CDR3 bases: TGTGCCAGCAGCGGGGGGACAGCCTATAATTCACCCCTCCACTTT. It encodes CASSGGTAYNSPLHF.

The chain links TRBV14 to TRBJ2-5; 7 nucleotides line up with TRBD1. The CDR3 totals 16 residues. Germline CDR1 reads SGHDN; CDR2 reads FVKESK. V lost 4 bases and J lost 0; bases outside the gene matches: 8. The DNA for the CDR3 is TGTGCCAGCAGCCTGACGGGACAGTCTTACCAAGAGACCCAGTACTTC. Its protein product is CASSLTGQSYQETQYF. The variable domain in full, completed from reference TRBV14 and TRBJ2-5, reads EAGVTQFPSHSVIEKGQTVTLRCDPISGHDNLYWYRRVMGKEIKFLLHFVKESKQDESGMPNNRFLAERTGGTYSTLKVQPAELEDSGVYFCASSLTGQSYQETQYFGPGTRLLVL.

V gene TRBV2 combines with J gene TRBJ1-2, with 8 bases that match TRBD1. Looked up from germline, CDR1 is SNHLY and CDR2 is FYNNEI. The CDR3 covers 14 residues. The trim removed 5 bases at V and 4 bases at J, leaving 6 bases unmatched. The CDR3 sequence is CASSTGQGIYGYTF. In DNA form, the CDR3 reads TGTGCCAGCAGTACCGGACAGGGAATCTATGGCTACACCTTC.

The chain joins TRBV4-2 to TRBJ2-1, with 14 bases fitting TRBD2. The CDR3 covers 16 residues. Germline lookup yields CDR1 LGHNA and CDR2 YNFKEQ. Losses at the gene ends were 4 bases for V and 8 bases for J; bases not matched to a gene: 7. Here the CDR3 DNA reads TGTGCCAGCAGCCTTCCCGGGACTAGCGGGGGAGATGAGCAGTTCTTC. This translates into CASSLPGTSGGDEQFF.

The J gene is TRBJ1-5, the V gene TRBV15, with D tentatively TRBD1 (5 bases). CDR3 size: 17 residues. Germline V gene data show CDR1 as LNHNV and CDR2 as YYDKDF (reference sequence). Between the trimmed V and J ends, which lost 8 bases and 6 bases, there was a span of 26 bases. The CDR3 DNA follows: TGTGCCACCTCGGGCTTGCAGGGCCACCGAAGAACTCAGCCCCAGCATTTT. This gives the protein CATSGLQGHRRTQPQHF.

The chain recombines TRBV19 with TRBJ2-2, with D hard to call. Germline assignment: CDR1 LNHDA and CDR2 SQIVND (reference sequence). V dropped 3 bases and J dropped 4 bases, with 6 bases sitting between them. This CDR3 is built from 13 residues. The CDR3 loop reads CASSMVGTGELFF. CDR3 nucleotide sequence: TGTGCCAGTAGTATGGTCGGCACCGGGGAGCTGTTTTTT. Looking up the rest from reference TRBV19 and TRBJ2-2 gives the full variable domain: DGGITQSPKYLFRKEGQNVTLSCEQNLNHDAMYWYRQDPGQGLRLIYYSQIVNDFQKGDIAEGYSVSREKKESFPLTVTSAQKNPTAFYLCASSMVGTGELFFGEGSRLTVL.

DNA for the CDR3: TGTGCCAGCAGTGAAGAGCAGGGGCAACGGGTCCAGCAGTTCTTC. Protein product: CASSEEQGQRVQQFF. J is TRBJ2-1 and V is TRBV2; TRBD1 might be the D (6 bases). Germline V gene lookup returns CDR1 SNHLY and CDR2 FYNNEI. This CDR3 region has 15 residues. Trimming took 1 base from V and 11 from J, leaving 18 bases between them.

As to this clone: Other DNA sequences in this sample translate to the same CDR3. The chain couples TRBV4-1 to TRBJ1-5; no clear D gene. Trimming removed 0 bases from V and 5 bases from J, with 11 bases in between. The CDR3 loop spans 15 amino acids. Germline V lookup: CDR1 MGHRA, CDR2 YSYEKL. The CDR3 coding sequence is TGCGCCAGCAGCCAAGATTCGGGAATCTATCAGCCCCAGCATTTT. It codes for CASSQDSGIYQPQHF.